This T cell receptor beta chain was documented in a study of blood T cell repertoires in COVID-19. Study-wide background: Specimens from acute and convalescent COVID-19 originated in the United States, Italy and Spain.

V was clipped by 7 bases and J by 10 bases, with 17 bases between them. Per the germline V gene, CDR1 is WNHNN and CDR2 is SYGVQD (reference sequence). The CDR3 sequence is 13 residues long. Sequencing used immunoSEQ multiplex PCR; TCRdb keeps in-frame clones, though not all of them. The sample lists approximately 75,000 clones, around 80% occurring once. The receptor comes from a woman older than 75 with acute or convalescent COVID-19. Material: peripheral blood. The rearrangement uses TRBV10-1 and TRBJ2-1; tentatively, D is TRBD2 (6 bases). CDR3 bases: TGCGCCAGCACCGGGACCCGCGCGGGGGAGCAGTTCTTC. Protein sequence: CASTGTRAGEQFF.